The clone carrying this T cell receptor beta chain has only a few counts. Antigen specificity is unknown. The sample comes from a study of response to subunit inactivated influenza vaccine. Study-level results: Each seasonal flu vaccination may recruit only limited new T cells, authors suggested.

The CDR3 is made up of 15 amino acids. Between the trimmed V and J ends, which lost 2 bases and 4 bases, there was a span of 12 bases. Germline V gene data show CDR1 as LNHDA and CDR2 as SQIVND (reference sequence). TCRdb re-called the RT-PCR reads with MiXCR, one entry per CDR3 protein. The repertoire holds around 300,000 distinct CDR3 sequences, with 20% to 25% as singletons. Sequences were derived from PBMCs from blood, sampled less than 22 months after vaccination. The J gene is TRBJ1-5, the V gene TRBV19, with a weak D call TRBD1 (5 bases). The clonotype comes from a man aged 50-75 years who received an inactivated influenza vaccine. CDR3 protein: CASSILQGGNQPQHF. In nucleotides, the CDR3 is TGTGCCAGTAGTATACTGCAGGGAGGGAATCAGCCCCAGCATTTT.